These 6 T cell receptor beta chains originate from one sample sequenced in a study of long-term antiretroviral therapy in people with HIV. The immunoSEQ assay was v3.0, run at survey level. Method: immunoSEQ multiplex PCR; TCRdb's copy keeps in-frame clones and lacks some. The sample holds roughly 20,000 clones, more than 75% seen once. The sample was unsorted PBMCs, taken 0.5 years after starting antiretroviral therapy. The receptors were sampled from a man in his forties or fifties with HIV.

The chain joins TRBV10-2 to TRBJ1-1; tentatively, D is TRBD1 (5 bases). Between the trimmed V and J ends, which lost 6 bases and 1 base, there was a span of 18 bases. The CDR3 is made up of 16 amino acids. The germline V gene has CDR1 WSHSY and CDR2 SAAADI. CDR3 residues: CASSTLGQGGNTEAFF. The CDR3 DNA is TGCGCCAGCAGCACTCTAGGGCAGGGAGGGAACACTGAAGCTTTCTTT.

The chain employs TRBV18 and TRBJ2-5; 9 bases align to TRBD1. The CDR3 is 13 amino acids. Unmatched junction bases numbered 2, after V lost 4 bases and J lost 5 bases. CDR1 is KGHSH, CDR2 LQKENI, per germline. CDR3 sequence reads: CASSRGQGETQYF. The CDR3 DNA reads TGTGCCAGCTCACGTGGACAGGGGGAGACCCAGTACTTC.

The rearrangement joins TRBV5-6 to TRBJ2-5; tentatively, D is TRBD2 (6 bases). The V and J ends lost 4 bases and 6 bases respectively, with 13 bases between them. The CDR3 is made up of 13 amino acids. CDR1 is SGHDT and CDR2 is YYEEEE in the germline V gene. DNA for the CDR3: TGTGCCAGCAGCCTTACTAGCAGCCAGACCCAGTACTTC. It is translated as CASSLTSSQTQYF.

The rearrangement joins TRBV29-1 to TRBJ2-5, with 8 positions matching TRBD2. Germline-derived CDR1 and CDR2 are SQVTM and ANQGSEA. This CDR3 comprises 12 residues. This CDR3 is CSGRAGVETQYF. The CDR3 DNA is TGCAGTGGGAGAGCGGGGGTGGAGACCCAGTACTTC.

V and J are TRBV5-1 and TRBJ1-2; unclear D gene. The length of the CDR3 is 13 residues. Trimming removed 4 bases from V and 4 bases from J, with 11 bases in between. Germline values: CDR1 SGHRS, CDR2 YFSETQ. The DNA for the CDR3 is TGCGCCAGCAGCCTAAGAACGGCCTATGGCTACACCTTC. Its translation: CASSLRTAYGYTF.

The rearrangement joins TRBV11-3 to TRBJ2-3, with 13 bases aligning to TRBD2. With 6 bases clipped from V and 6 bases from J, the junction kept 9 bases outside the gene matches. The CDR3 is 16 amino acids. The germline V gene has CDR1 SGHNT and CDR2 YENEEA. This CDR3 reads CASSPGTSGVSDTQYF. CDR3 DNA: TGTGCCAGCAGTCCCGGGACTAGCGGGGTTTCTGATACGCAGTATTTT.